Below are 19 T cell receptor beta chains sequenced from a single sample in a study of blood T cell repertoires in COVID-19. Measured with immunoSEQ multiplex PCR; TCRdb has only the in-frame clones, and not every one. The sample holds a few hundred thousand clones, around 80% seen once. The sample taken for sequencing was peripheral blood. The receptor source for this set is a man in his 60s with acute or convalescent COVID-19.

This chain uses TRBV2 with TRBJ2-6, with 12 bases fitting TRBD1. This CDR3 spans 19 amino acids. Germline loops: CDR1 SNHLY, CDR2 FYNNEI. V trimming: 10 bases; J trimming: 0 bases; junction bases outside the gene matches: 13. As DNA, the CDR3 is TGTGCCATTTGGGGACAGGGGGCCACACTGGGCTCTGGGGCCAACGTCCTGACTTTC. It codes for CAIWGQGATLGSGANVLTF.

This chain connects TRBV18 to TRBJ2-7; 9 bases line up with TRBD1. This CDR3 contains 17 residues. The trim removed 1 base at V and 7 bases at J, leaving 14 bases unmatched. Germline loops: CDR1 KGHSH, CDR2 LQKENI. In DNA form, the CDR3 reads TGTGCCAGCTCACCACTAGATGGGACAGGGCATTTGGGTGAGCAGTACTTC. Its protein is CASSPLDGTGHLGEQYF.

This sequence joins TRBV6-2 or TRBV6-3 and TRBJ2-1, with 13 bases that match TRBD2. J gave up 5 bases and V 4 bases, and 2 bases lay outside the gene matches. CDR1 is MNHEY and CDR2 is SVGEGT in the germline V gene. The CDR3 covers 15 residues. CDR3 DNA sequence: TGTGCCAGCAGTTCGGGACTAGCGGGGAACAATGAGCAGTTCTTC. It encodes CASSSGLAGNNEQFF.

This sequence joins TRBV15 and TRBJ1-2; no firm D call. CDR3 size: 13 residues. The V and J ends lost 3 bases and 4 bases respectively, with 9 bases between them. Germline lookup yields CDR1 LNHNV and CDR2 YYDKDF (reference sequence). The CDR3 DNA follows: TGTGCCACCAGCAGTTCCCAGGTCTATGGCTACACCTTC. Residues: CATSSSQVYGYTF.

CDR3 nucleotides: TGTGCCAGCAGACATTCAGCGAACACCGGGGAGCTGTTTTTT. Its protein is CASRHSANTGELFF. The chain combines TRBV3-1 (or the pseudogene TRBV3-2) with TRBJ2-2; D is ambiguous. This CDR3 spans 14 amino acids. V was cut by 6 bases and J by 0 bases, with 8 bases left in between. CDR1 is LGHDT, CDR2 YNNKEL, per germline (reference sequence).

The J gene is TRBJ2-7, the V gene TRBV30, with a tentative D call TRBD1 (6 bases). Trimming took 0 bases from V and 2 from J, leaving 11 bases between them. This CDR3 has 14 amino acids. CDR1 and CDR2 from the germline V gene are GTSNPN and SVGIG (reference sequence). DNA of the CDR3: TGTGCCTGGAGTGTAGGGCAGGGGCCCTACGAGCAGTACTTC. It specifies CAWSVGQGPYEQYF.

This rearrangement joins TRBV7-3 to TRBJ1-2; no clear D gene. The CDR3 runs 15 residues. The germline CDR1 and CDR2 sequences are SGHTA and FQGTGA. V gave up 6 bases and J gave up 0 bases, with 14 bases separating them. Here the CDR3 DNA reads TGTGCCAGCAGACTTGAGGATCTCCCTAACTATGGCTACACCTTC. This sequence encodes CASRLEDLPNYGYTF.

This clone was picked up a small number of times. The chain links TRBV5-6 to TRBJ2-7; 7 bases map to TRBD1. The CDR3 loop spans 17 amino acids. CDR1 SGHDT and CDR2 YYEEEE come from the germline V gene. V shed 2 bases and J 1 base; nucleotides not matched to a gene: 12. The CDR3 loop reads CASSFGPPGTASYEQYF. CDR3 nucleotide sequence: TGTGCCAGCAGCTTTGGGCCACCCGGGACAGCATCCTACGAGCAGTACTTC.

CDR3 coding DNA: TGTGCCAGCGGCCTGATACTAGCGGACATGAACACCGGGGAGCTGTTTTTT. Protein sequence: CASGLILADMNTGELFF. The chain uses TRBV27 and TRBJ2-2, with 8 nucleotides matching TRBD2. V lost 8 bases to trimming and J lost 1 base; unmatched junction nucleotides: 12. The V gene's germline CDR1 is MNHEY and CDR2 SMNVEV (reference sequence). This CDR3 has 17 amino acids.

Note on this clone: This same CDR3 is encoded by further DNA sequences in the sample. The V call is TRBV7-2, the J call TRBJ2-7; D is possibly TRBD1 (6 bases). Germline CDR1 SGHTA, CDR2 FQGNSA. CDR3 length: 14 amino acids. V was trimmed by 3 bases and J by 0 bases, leaving 9 bases between them. This chain's CDR3 is CASSFQGYSYEQYF. The DNA of the CDR3 is TGTGCCAGCAGCTTTCAGGGGTACTCCTACGAGCAGTACTTC.

The rearrangement joins TRBV18 to TRBJ2-2; tentatively, D is TRBD2 (5 bases). Germline lookup yields CDR1 KGHSH and CDR2 LQKENI. Between the trimmed V and J ends, which lost 3 bases and 4 bases, there was a span of 12 bases. The CDR3 is 15 amino acids. The CDR3 nucleotides are TGTGCCAGCTCACCCGGGCTAGCCCCCACCGGGGAGCTGTTTTTT. Its translation is CASSPGLAPTGELFF.

The chain couples TRBV5-4 to TRBJ1-2; 9 nucleotides match TRBD1. This CDR3 spans 15 amino acids. CDR1 and CDR2 from the germline V gene are SGHNT and YYREEE (reference sequence). The J segment lost 2 bases and the V segment lost 4 bases, leaving 6 bases of the junction unmatched. This CDR3 is CASSPTGGGNYGYTF. In DNA form, the CDR3 reads TGTGCCAGCAGCCCTACAGGGGGCGGAAACTATGGCTACACCTTC.

CDR3 residues: CATRAGDTEAFF. For the CDR3, the DNA is TGTGCCACCAGGGCGGGGGACACTGAAGCTTTCTTT. This chain joins TRBV15 and TRBJ1-1; possibly TRBD1 for D (5 bases). The CDR3 runs 12 residues. V shed 6 bases and J shed 3 bases, with 8 bases lying between them. Per germline, CDR1 LNHNV and CDR2 YYDKDF (reference sequence). Full variable domain (rest looked up from reference TRBV15 and TRBJ1-1): DAMVIQNPRYQVTQFGKPVTLSCSQTLNHNVMYWYQQKSSQAPKLLFHYYDKDFNNEADTPDNFQSRRPNTSFCFLDIRSPGLGDTAMYLCATRAGDTEAFFGQGTRLTVV.

Turning to this clone: At the DNA level, this CDR3 is encoded by other sequences in the same sample as well. V and J are TRBV6-6 and TRBJ2-3, with TRBD2 as a possible D gene (6 bases). CDR3 size: 14 residues. V was trimmed by 0 bases and J by 6 bases, leaving 10 bases between them. CDR1 and CDR2 (germline): MNHNY, SVGAGI (reference sequence). The CDR3 is CASSYSGGTDTQYF. The DNA of the CDR3 is TGTGCCAGCAGTTACTCTGGCGGGACGGATACGCAGTATTTT.

The rearrangement links TRBV15 to TRBJ1-2; TRBD1 matches 7 bases. J lost 6 bases, V lost 5 bases, and 12 bases had no gene match. This CDR3 spans 15 amino acids. Germline CDR1 is LNHNV and CDR2 is YYDKDF (reference sequence). The CDR3: CATSPRTGAFNGYTF. The CDR3 bases are TGTGCCACCAGCCCACGGACAGGTGCTTTTAATGGCTACACCTTC.

The V and J genes are TRBV4-1 and TRBJ2-2; unclear D gene. The germline V gene has CDR1 MGHRA and CDR2 YSYEKL. The CDR3 totals 14 residues. V was clipped by 2 bases and J by 2 bases, with 6 bases between them. Here the CDR3 DNA reads TGCGCCAGCAGCCAATCCAGTAACACCGGGGAGCTGTTTTTT. Residues: CASSQSSNTGELFF.

This chain links TRBV7-6 with TRBJ2-7; D call uncertain. The germline gives CDR1 SGHVS, CDR2 FNYEAQ. Trimming pared 5 bases from V and 4 bases from J, leaving 6 bases between. This CDR3 has 11 residues. The CDR3 is CASSLNYEQYF. As DNA, the CDR3 is TGTGCCAGCAGCCTAAATTACGAGCAGTACTTC. Complete variable domain (other parts from reference TRBV7-6 and TRBJ2-7): GAGVSQSPRYKVTKRGQDVALRCDPISGHVSLYWYRQALGQGPEFLTYFNYEAQQDKSGLPNDRFSAERPEGSISTLTIQRTEQRDSAMYRCASSLNYEQYFGPGTRLTVT.

The table lists this clone with a count of one. One end of the junction fails to match germline, which may point to a read error. The chain employs TRBV7-7 and TRBJ2-2, with a tentative D call TRBD2 (5 bases). The CDR3 is 17 residues long. Germline CDR1 and CDR2: SSHAT and FNYEAQ (reference sequence). CDR3 in DNA: TGTGCTAGCAGCCCCCGAATTACGGGGTCGAACACCGGGGAGCTGTTTTTT. Amino acids: CASSPRITGSNTGELFF.

The rearrangement joins TRBV29-1 to TRBJ2-7; 9 positions match TRBD1. CDR1 and CDR2 from the germline V gene are SQVTM and ANQGSEA. V gave up 8 bases and J gave up 6 bases; unmatched junction bases: 8. The CDR3 is made up of 12 amino acids. DNA for the CDR3: TGCAGCACATCGGGACAGGGTGTCGAGCAGTACTTC. Amino acids: CSTSGQGVEQYF.